A selection of T cell receptor beta chains follows, all from one sample in a study of control samples from healthy donors and cancer patients. TCRdb's copy holds only in-frame clones and misses some; the assay was immunoSEQ multiplex PCR. The table shows 35,000 to 55,000 clones, with 65% to 80% occurring only once. The sample was formalin-fixed, paraffin-embedded tissue. Receptors were obtained from a male donor with melanoma. Both conserved end residues are part of each CDR3. Fields, in order: J gene, V gene, D gene, clone size, CDR3 protein, CDR3 DNA. The D gene is left open where the match is weak. The size entry is marked missing in some rows and otherwise reads once, few, many or a size class.

TRBJ1-6,TRBV18,NA,NA,CASSPTGDSSYNSPLHF,TGTGCCAGCTCACCGACGGGGGATAGCTCCTATAATTCACCCCTCCACTTT
TRBJ1-1,TRBV19,NA,NA,CASSIGGAVNTEAFF,TGTGCCAGTAGTATAGGGGGGGCTGTGAACACTGAAGCTTTCTTT
TRBJ2-3,TRBV5-1,TRBD2,NA,CASSLASSGRSDTQYF,TGCGCCAGCAGCTTGGCCTCTAGCGGGAGGTCAGATACGCAGTATTTT
TRBJ1-1,TRBV5-1,NA,NA,CASSLGVTPGTEAFF,TGCGCCAGCAGCTTGGGGGTAACACCCGGGACTGAAGCTTTCTTT
TRBJ2-5,TRBV7-9,TRBD2,NA,CASSSTSGSGTQYF,TGTGCCAGCAGCTCTACTAGCGGGAGTGGGACCCAGTACTTC
TRBJ2-5,TRBV7-9,TRBD2,NA,CASSPGLAGVPGRETQYF,TGTGCCAGCAGCCCTGGACTAGCGGGAGTTCCCGGGAGGGAGACCCAGTACTTC
TRBJ1-3,TRBV28,NA,NA,CASVNTGAGNTIYF,TGTGCCAGCGTGAATACAGGCGCTGGAAACACCATATATTTT
TRBJ1-5,TRBV21-1,NA,NA,CASSSTQGWPQPQHF,TGTGCCAGCAGTTCCACACAGGGTTGGCCGCAGCCCCAGCATTTT
TRBJ2-1,TRBV7-9,TRBD2,NA,CASCEREGPNLIINEQFF,TGTGCCAGCTGCGAGCGGGAGGGCCCAAACCTAATTATCAATGAGCAGTTCTTC
TRBJ2-2,TRBV3-1/TRBV3-2,NA,many,CASSPYRDGGELFF,TGTGCCAGCAGCCCGTACAGGGACGGCGGGGAGCTGTTTTTT
TRBJ2-3,TRBV12-3/TRBV12-4,NA,NA,CAVQGTNTDTQYF,TGTGCCGTTCAGGGGACTAACACAGATACGCAGTATTTT
TRBJ1-5,TRBV30,NA,NA,CACDSLSYSNQPQHF,TGTGCCTGCGACAGTTTGAGCTATAGCAATCAGCCCCAGCATTTT
TRBJ2-1,TRBV29-1,TRBD2,NA,CSGRASGNNEQFF,TGCAGCGGGCGGGCTAGCGGCAACAATGAGCAGTTCTTC
TRBJ2-3,TRBV29-1,NA,NA,CSVVIPSTDTQYF,TGCAGCGTTGTTATCCCTAGCACAGATACGCAGTATTTT
TRBJ2-7,TRBV28,TRBD1,once,CASSRPRQGIYEQYF,TGTGCCAGCAGCCGGCCGAGACAGGGGATCTACGAGCAGTACTTC
TRBJ2-5,TRBV7-6,NA,NA,CASSLFLETQYF,TGTGCCAGCAGCTTATTTTTGGAGACCCAGTACTTC
TRBJ2-5,TRBV11-2,NA,once,CASSFLAWETQYF,TGTGCCAGCAGCTTTTTGGCCTGGGAGACCCAGTACTTC
TRBJ2-5,TRBV2,NA,once,CASSKPPATQYF,TGTGCCAGCAGTAAACCCCCGGCGACCCAGTACTTC
TRBJ1-3,TRBV7-8,NA,NA,CASSLEVSGNTIYF,TGTGCCAGCAGCTTAGAGGTTTCTGGAAACACCATATATTTT
TRBJ1-4,TRBV6-5,NA,few,CASTNGAGGGLFF,TGTGCCAGCACCAACGGGGCAGGCGGGGGACTGTTTTTT
TRBJ1-5,TRBV2,NA,few,CASGQPNSNQPQHF,TGTGCCAGTGGACAGCCAAATAGCAATCAGCCCCAGCATTTT
TRBJ1-1,TRBV2,NA,NA,CASSVQTMNTEAFF,TGTGCCAGCAGTGTGCAGACCATGAACACTGAAGCTTTCTTT
TRBJ2-4,TRBV28,NA,NA,CASSLRKGMGAKNIQYF,TGTGCCAGCAGTTTACGGAAGGGGATGGGGGCCAAAAACATTCAGTACTTC
TRBJ2-7,TRBV18,NA,NA,CASSPRSPSYEQYF,TGTGCCAGCTCACCCCGATCCCCCTCCTACGAGCAGTACTTC
TRBJ1-4,TRBV19,NA,NA,CASSGGQLATNEKLFF,TGTGCCAGTAGTGGAGGACAGCTTGCAACTAATGAAAAACTGTTTTTT
TRBJ2-7,TRBV28,TRBD2,NA,CASSITPGLAGGSEQYF,TGTGCCAGCAGTATTACACCGGGACTAGCGGGAGGAAGCGAGCAGTACTTC
TRBJ2-4,TRBV6-2/TRBV6-3,TRBD2,NA,CASSYGGLAGAGNIQYF,TGTGCCAGCAGTTACGGTGGACTAGCGGGAGCCGGAAACATTCAGTACTTC
TRBJ1-1,TRBV7-3,NA,NA,CASSPGTGDYTEAFF,TGTGCCAGCAGCCCCGGAACAGGAGACTACACTGAAGCTTTCTTT
TRBJ2-7,TRBV20-1,NA,NA,CSARAPYEQYF,TGCAGTGCTAGAGCCCCCTACGAGCAGTACTTC
TRBJ1-5,TRBV28,TRBD1,NA,CASRSTGAGNQPQHF,TGTGCCAGCAGGAGTACAGGGGCGGGCAATCAGCCCCAGCATTTT
TRBJ2-7,TRBV6-5,NA,NA,CASSRTGGWYEQYF,TGTGCCAGCAGCCGAACGGGCGGTTGGTACGAGCAGTACTTC
TRBJ2-7,TRBV6-6,TRBD1,once,CASRHLGQGAYEQYF,TGTGCCAGCAGACACTTGGGACAGGGGGCCTACGAGCAGTACTTC
TRBJ1-1,TRBV19,NA,NA,CASSISVNTEAFF,TGTGCCAGTAGTATATCAGTGAACACTGAAGCTTTCTTT
TRBJ1-2,TRBV28,NA,NA,CASSSAGYGYTF,TGTGCCAGCAGTTCTGCCGGGTATGGCTACACCTTC
TRBJ2-6,TRBV6-6,TRBD1,NA,CASGTGDTSGANVLTF,TGTGCCAGTGGGACAGGGGATACCTCTGGGGCCAACGTCCTGACTTTC
TRBJ2-3,TRBV28,TRBD2,once,CASTRRLAGGSDTQYF,TGTGCCAGCACCCGCCGCCTAGCGGGAGGTTCAGATACGCAGTATTTT
TRBJ2-1,TRBV14,TRBD1,NA,CASSPRQGVQSSYNEQFF,TGTGCCAGCAGCCCCCGACAGGGGGTCCAGAGCTCCTACAATGAGCAGTTCTTC
TRBJ2-1,TRBV24-1,NA,NA,CATSDLGRGNNEQFF,TGTGCCACCAGTGATTTGGGCAGGGGTAACAATGAGCAGTTCTTC
TRBJ1-5,TRBV18,NA,NA,CASSPGVTQPQHF,TGTGCCAGCTCACCAGGGGTAACTCAGCCCCAGCATTTT
TRBJ2-3,TRBV6-6,NA,once,CASSHTDTQYF,TGTGCCAGCAGTCATACAGATACGCAGTATTTT
TRBJ2-1,TRBV6-1,TRBD2,NA,CASSEELAGGPWNEQFF,TGTGCCAGCAGTGAAGAACTAGCGGGAGGGCCCTGGAATGAGCAGTTCTTC
TRBJ2-3,TRBV18,TRBD2,NA,CASSPLRLAGERDTQYF,TGTGCCAGCTCACCACTTCGACTAGCGGGGGAGCGAGATACGCAGTATTTT
TRBJ2-1,TRBV3-1/TRBV3-2,NA,NA,CASSPSGRVQFF,TGTGCCAGCAGCCCCTCGGGGCGGGTGCAGTTCTTC